These 3 T cell receptor beta chains originate from one sample sequenced in a study of blood T cell repertoires in COVID-19. Sequenced by immunoSEQ multiplex PCR; TCRdb stores in-frame clones only, minus some. The sample consists of around 250,000 clones, roughly 86% of them appearing once. Source material: peripheral blood. The receptors come from a woman in her sixties or seventies with active or convalescent COVID-19.

The chain carries TRBV6-2 or TRBV6-3 and TRBJ1-5; D ambiguous. V was pared by 4 bases and J by 7 bases, with 11 bases between. The CDR3 has 13 residues. Germline assignment: CDR1 MNHEY and CDR2 SVGEGT. The CDR3 nucleotides read TGTGCCAGCAGTTCCTACCCGGGGCAGCCCCAGCATTTT. Protein product: CASSSYPGQPQHF.

The chain uses TRBV7-2 and TRBJ1-5, with D possibly matching TRBD1 (5 bases). The ends were cut back, 0 bases at V and 4 bases at J, with 13 bases in the middle. This CDR3 has 16 residues. Looked up from germline, CDR1 is SGHTA and CDR2 is FQGNSA. The chain's CDR3 is CASSLAPGGFNQPQHF. CDR3 sequence (DNA): TGTGCCAGCAGCTTAGCGCCCGGGGGGTTTAATCAGCCCCAGCATTTT.

This chain connects TRBV6-6 to TRBJ1-3; D unclear. The CDR3 length is 16 residues. Germline V gives CDR1 MNHNY, CDR2 SVGAGI (reference sequence). V shed 2 bases and J shed 7 bases, with 18 bases lying between them. Here the CDR3 reads CASSYDGRPQRNTIYF. Here the CDR3 DNA reads TGTGCCAGCAGTTACGATGGGAGGCCACAGAGGAACACCATATATTTT.